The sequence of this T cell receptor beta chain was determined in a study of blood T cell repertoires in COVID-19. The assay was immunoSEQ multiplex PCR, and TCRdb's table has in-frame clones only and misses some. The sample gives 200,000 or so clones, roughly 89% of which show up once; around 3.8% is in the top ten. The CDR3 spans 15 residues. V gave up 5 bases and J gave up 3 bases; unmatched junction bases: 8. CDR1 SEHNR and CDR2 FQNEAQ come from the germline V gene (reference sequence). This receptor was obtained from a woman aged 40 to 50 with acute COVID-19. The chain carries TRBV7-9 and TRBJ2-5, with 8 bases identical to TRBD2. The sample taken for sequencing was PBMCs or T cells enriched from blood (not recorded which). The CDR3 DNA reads TGTGCCAGCAGCCCCCCCGGGCGGGGGGAAGAGACCCAGTACTTC. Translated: CASSPPGRGEETQYF.